The T cell receptor beta chain described here comes from a study of control samples from healthy donors and cancer patients (dated by TCRdb to about 2020). In this sample, this clone turned up a few times. The antigen it binds to is not known. Base qualities were left out, and no much larger clone turns up one base away. V and J lose 10 bases and 0 bases, and a span of 13 bases separates them. The CDR3 runs 14 residues from the cysteine to the phenylalanine. Only the CDR3 DNA stays, 42 bases, in frame from base 1. From the germline V gene, CDR1 is MNHEY and CDR2 is SVGAGI. Preparation of the library involved the immunoSEQ multiplex PCR assay. TCRdb carries this immuneACCESS record with in-frame sequences only. Its versions omit some clonotypes, under half of them owing to an unresolved V gene in the studies checked, with the rest unexplained. Present in this sample are 130,000 or so clones, roughly 89% of which were seen just once. The ten largest clones capture approximately 6.8% of the sample.

Sequenced sample: blood. This receptor was identified in a man younger than 30 in good health. This receptor chain uses TRBV6-5 and TRBJ1-3, with a weak D call of TRBD1 (5 bases match). The DNA reads TGTGCCACTTCCCGGGGGAGCTCTGGAAACACCATATATTTT. Translated, this gives CATSRGSSGNTIYF.